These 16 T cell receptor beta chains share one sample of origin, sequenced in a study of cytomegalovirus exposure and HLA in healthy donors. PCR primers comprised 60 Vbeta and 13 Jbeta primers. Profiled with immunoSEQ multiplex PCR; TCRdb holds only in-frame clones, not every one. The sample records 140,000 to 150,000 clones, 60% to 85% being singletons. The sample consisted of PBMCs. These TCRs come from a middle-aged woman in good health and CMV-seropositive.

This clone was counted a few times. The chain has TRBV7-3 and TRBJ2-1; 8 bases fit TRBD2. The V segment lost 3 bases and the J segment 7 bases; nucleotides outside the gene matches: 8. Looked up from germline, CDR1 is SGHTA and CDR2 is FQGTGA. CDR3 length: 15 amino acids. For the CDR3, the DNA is TGTGCCAGCAGCTTGTCTAGCGGGTCGTATAATGAGCAGTTCTTC. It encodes CASSLSSGSYNEQFF.

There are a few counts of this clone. The DNA of the CDR3 is TGTGCCAGCAGCCCGCACGGGGGGCAGCTTGGCGGCTCCTACAATGAGCAGTTCTTC. Its protein is CASSPHGGQLGGSYNEQFF. The V gene is TRBV5-4, the J gene TRBJ2-1, with D possibly being TRBD2 (7 bases). V gave up 4 bases and J gave up 0 bases, with 23 bases separating them. CDR3 length: 19 amino acids. Germline values: CDR1 SGHNT, CDR2 YYREEE (reference sequence).

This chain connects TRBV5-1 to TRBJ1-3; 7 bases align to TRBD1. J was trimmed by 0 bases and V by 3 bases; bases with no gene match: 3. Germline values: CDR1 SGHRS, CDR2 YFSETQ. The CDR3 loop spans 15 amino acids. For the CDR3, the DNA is TGCGCCAGCAGCTCTCAGGGGGGCTCTGGAAACACCATATATTTT. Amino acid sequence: CASSSQGGSGNTIYF.

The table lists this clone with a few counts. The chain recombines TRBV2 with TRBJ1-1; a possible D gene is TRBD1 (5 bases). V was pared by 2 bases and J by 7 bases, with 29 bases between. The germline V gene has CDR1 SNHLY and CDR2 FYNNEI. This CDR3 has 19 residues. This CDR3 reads CASSENLGYLTDKDDEAFF. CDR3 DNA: TGTGCCAGCAGTGAAAATTTAGGGTATTTGACAGACAAAGATGATGAAGCTTTCTTT.

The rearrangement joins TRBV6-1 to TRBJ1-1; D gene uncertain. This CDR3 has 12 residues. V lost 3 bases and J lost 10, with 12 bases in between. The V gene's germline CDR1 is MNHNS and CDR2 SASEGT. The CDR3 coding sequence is TGTGCCAGCAGTGATTCGGGTCGCGGAGCTTTCTTT. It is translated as CASSDSGRGAFF.

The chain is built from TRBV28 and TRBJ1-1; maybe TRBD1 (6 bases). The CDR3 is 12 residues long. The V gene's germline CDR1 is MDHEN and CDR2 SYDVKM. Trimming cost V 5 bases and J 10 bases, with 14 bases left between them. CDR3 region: CASSSHTGLAFF. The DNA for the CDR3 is TGTGCCAGCAGTAGCCACACAGGGTTAGCTTTCTTT.

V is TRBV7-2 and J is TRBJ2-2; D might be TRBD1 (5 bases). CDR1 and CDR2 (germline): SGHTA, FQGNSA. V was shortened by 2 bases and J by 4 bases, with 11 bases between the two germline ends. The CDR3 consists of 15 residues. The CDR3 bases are TGTGCCAGCAGCTTAACTTCAGGGTTCACCGGGGAGCTGTTTTTT. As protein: CASSLTSGFTGELFF. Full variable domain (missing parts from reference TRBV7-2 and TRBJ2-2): GAGVSQSPSNKVTEKGKDVELRCDPISGHTALYWYRQSLGQGLEFLIYFQGNSAPDKSGLPSDRFSAERTGGSVSTLTIQRTQQEDSAVYLCASSLTSGFTGELFFGEGSRLTVL.

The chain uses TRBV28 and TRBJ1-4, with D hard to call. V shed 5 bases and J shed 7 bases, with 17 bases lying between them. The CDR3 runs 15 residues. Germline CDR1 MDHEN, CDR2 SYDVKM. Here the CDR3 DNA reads TGTGCCAGCAGTGCCCCCGGAGGTTTAGGTGAAAAACTGTTTTTT. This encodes CASSAPGGLGEKLFF.

CDR3 loop: CASSQDMTSGGSYNEQFF. The CDR3 nucleotides read TGCGCCAGCAGCCAAGACATGACTAGCGGGGGTTCCTACAATGAGCAGTTCTTC. The chain couples TRBV4-1 to TRBJ2-1; 12 bases map to TRBD2. Germline CDR1 is MGHRA and CDR2 is YSYEKL. The CDR3 length is 18 residues. Trimming took 0 bases from V and 1 from J; bases not matched to a gene: 4.

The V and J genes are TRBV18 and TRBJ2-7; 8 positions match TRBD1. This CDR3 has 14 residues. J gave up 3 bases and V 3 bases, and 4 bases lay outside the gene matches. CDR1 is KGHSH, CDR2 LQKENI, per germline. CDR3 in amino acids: CASSPRTGSYEQYF. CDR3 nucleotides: TGTGCCAGCTCACCGAGGACAGGGAGCTACGAGCAGTACTTC.

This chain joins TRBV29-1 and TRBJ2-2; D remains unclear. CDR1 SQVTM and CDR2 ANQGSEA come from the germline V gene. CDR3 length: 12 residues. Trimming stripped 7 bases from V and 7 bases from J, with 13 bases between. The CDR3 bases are TGCAGCGCTTCTTTTCCCGGCGGGGAGCTGTTTTTT. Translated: CSASFPGGELFF.

The CDR3 reads CASSPLTGDYGYTF. The DNA of the CDR3 is TGTGCCAGCTCACCCTTGACAGGGGATTATGGCTACACCTTC. This chain uses TRBV18 with TRBJ1-2; TRBD1 agrees at 8 bases. CDR1 is KGHSH, CDR2 LQKENI, per germline. V was clipped by 3 bases and J by 5 bases; unmatched bases: 5. There are 14 residues in the CDR3.

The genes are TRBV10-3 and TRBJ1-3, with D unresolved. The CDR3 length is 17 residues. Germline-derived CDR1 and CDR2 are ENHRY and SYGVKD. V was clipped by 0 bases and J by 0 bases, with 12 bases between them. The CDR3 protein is CAISESQIRNSGNTIYF. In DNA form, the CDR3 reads TGTGCCATCAGTGAGTCGCAGATCAGGAACTCTGGAAACACCATATATTTT.

CDR3 region: CASSSSPGWGGANTGELFF. The DNA of the CDR3 is TGTGCCAGCAGCTCCTCCCCCGGGTGGGGGGGGGCGAACACCGGGGAGCTGTTTTTT. The chain combines TRBV11-2 with TRBJ2-2; 7 bases map to TRBD2. The CDR3 spans 19 residues. V was pared by 4 bases and J by 0 bases, with 14 bases of the junction left unmatched. CDR1 is SGHAT and CDR2 is FQNNGV in the germline V gene.

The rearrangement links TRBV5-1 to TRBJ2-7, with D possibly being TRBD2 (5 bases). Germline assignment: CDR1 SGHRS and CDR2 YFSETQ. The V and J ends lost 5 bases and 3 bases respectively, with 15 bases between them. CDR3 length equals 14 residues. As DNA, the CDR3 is TGCGCCAGCAGGTACGGAGGAGGTGACTACGAGCAGTACTTC. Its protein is CASRYGGGDYEQYF.

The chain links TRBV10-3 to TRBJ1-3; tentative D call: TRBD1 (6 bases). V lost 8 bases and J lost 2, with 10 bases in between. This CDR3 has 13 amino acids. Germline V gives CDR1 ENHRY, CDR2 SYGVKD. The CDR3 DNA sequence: TGTGCCATCGAACAGGGAACTGGAAACACCATATATTTT. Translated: CAIEQGTGNTIYF.